This T cell receptor beta chain was captured by sequencing in a study of human T cells and chemical hapten exposure. As to this clonotype: Antigen unknown.

One entry per CDR3 protein results from TCRdb running MiXCR on the RACE reads. The data hold fewer than 200,000 distinct CDR3 sequences, with 25% to 30% observed a single time. With V trimmed by 5 bases and J by 4 bases, 6 bases remained unmatched. CDR3 length equals 14 residues. Per the germline V gene, CDR1 is PRHDT and CDR2 is FYEKMQ (reference sequence). Study-level points and caveats: Compared with pre-sensitization or healthy control sets, expanded TCRs clustered more.

Time point noted: patch test 3, about 24 weeks after DPC sensitization. Treatment meaning: therapeutic diphenylcyclopropenone sensitization with weekly scalp DPC. Researchers sampled blood before each patch test went on. The chain has TRBV13 and TRBJ1-2; TRBD1 aligns across 8 bases. The origin of this receptor is a woman under 30 with alopecia areata. Some clones in this sample may be carry-over from other donors' samples. The sequencing used whole blood, collected in connection with sensitization to the hapten diphenylcyclopropenone (DPC). CDR3 coding DNA: TGTGCCAGCAGCCCAACCGGGACAGGCTATGGCTACACCTTC. This gives the protein CASSPTGTGYGYTF.